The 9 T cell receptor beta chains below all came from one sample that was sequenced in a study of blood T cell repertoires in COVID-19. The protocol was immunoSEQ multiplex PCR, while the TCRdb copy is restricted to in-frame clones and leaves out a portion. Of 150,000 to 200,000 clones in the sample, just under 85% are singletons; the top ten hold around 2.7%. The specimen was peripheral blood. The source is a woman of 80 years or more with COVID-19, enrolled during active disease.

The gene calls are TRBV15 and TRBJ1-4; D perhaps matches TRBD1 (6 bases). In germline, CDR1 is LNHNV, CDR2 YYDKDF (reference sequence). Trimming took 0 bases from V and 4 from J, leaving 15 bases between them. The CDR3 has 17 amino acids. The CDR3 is CATSRDQGARGNEKLFF. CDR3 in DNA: TGTGCCACCAGCAGAGATCAAGGCGCCAGGGGTAATGAAAAACTGTTTTTT.

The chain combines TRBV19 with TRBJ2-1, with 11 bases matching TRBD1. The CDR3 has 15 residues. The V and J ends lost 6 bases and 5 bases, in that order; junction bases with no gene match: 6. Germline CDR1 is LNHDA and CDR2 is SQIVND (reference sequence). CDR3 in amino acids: CASSLDRGLDNEQFF. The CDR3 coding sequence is TGTGCCAGTAGCCTGGACAGGGGGCTGGACAATGAGCAGTTCTTC.

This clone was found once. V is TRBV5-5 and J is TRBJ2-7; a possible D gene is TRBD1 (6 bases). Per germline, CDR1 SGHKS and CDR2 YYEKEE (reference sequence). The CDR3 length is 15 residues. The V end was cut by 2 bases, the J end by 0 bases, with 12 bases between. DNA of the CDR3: TGTGCCAGCAGCTTTTCAGGGGATAGCTCCTACGAGCAGTACTTC. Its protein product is CASSFSGDSSYEQYF.

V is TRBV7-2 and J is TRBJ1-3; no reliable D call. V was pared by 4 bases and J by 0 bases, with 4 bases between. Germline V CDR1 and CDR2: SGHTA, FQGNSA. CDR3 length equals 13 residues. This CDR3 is CASSSVSGNTIYF. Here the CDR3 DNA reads TGTGCCAGCAGCTCAGTCTCTGGAAACACCATATATTTT.

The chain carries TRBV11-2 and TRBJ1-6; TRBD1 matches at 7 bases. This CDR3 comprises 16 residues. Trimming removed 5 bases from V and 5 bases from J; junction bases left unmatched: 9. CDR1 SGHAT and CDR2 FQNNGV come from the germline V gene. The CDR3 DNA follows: TGTGCCAGCAGCCCGCGACAGGGTCGGGATAATTCACCCCTCCACTTT. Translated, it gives CASSPRQGRDNSPLHF.

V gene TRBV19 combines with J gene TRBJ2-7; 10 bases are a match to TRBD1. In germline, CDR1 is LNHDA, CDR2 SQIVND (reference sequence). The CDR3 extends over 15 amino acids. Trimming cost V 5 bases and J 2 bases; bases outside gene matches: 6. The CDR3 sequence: CASSRQGATAYEQYF. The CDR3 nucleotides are TGTGCCAGTAGTCGACAGGGGGCAACCGCCTACGAGCAGTACTTC.

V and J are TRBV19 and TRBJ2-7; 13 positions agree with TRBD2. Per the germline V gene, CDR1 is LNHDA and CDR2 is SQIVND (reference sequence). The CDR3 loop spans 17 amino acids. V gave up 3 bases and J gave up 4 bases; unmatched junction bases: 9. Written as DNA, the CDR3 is TGTGCCAGTAGTATTGGACTAGCGGGGGTCCACCCTTACGAGCAGTACTTC. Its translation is CASSIGLAGVHPYEQYF.

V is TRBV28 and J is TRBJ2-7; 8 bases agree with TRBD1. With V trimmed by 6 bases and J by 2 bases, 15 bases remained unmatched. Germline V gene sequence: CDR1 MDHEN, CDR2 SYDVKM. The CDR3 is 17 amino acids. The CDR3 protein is CASSHSPGQGWPYEQYF. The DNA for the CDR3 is TGTGCCAGCAGCCATAGTCCCGGACAGGGATGGCCCTACGAGCAGTACTTC.

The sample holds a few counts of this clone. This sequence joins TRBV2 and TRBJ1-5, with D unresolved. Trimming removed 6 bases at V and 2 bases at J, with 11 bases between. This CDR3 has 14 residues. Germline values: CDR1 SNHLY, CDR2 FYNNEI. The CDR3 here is CASSSRTGNQPQHF. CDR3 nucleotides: TGTGCCAGCAGCTCTCGAACGGGCAATCAGCCCCAGCATTTT.